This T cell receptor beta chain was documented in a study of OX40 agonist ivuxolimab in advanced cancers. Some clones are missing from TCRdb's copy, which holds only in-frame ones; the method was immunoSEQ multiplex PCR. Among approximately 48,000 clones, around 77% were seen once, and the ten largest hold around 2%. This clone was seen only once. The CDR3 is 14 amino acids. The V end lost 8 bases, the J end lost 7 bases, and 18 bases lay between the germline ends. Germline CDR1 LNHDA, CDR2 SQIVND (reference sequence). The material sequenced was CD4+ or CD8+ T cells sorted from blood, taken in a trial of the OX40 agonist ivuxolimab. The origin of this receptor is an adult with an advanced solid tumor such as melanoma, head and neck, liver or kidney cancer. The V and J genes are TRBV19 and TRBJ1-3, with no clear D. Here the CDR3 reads CASHLKGKGNTIYF. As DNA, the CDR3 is TGTGCCAGTCACCTTAAGGGCAAAGGGAACACCATATATTTT.